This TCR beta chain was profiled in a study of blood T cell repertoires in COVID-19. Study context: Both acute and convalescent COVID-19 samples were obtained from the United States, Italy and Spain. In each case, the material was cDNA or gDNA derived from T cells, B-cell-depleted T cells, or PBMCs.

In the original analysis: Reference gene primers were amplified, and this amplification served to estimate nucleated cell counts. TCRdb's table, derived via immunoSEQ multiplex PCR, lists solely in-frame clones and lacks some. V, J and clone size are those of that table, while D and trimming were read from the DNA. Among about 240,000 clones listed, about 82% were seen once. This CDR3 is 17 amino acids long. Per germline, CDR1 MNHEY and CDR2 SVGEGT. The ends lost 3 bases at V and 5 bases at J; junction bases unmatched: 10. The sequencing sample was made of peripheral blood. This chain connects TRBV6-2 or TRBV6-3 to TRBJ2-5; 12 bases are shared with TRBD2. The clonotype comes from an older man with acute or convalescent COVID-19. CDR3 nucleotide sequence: TGTGCCAGCAGTTATCAGACTAGCGGGGGCTCGGGGGAGACCCAGTACTTC. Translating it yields CASSYQTSGGSGETQYF.